This entry lists 32 T cell receptor beta chains sequenced from one sample in a study of sequential checkpoint blockade in melanoma. The method was immunoSEQ multiplex PCR; TCRdb's version includes in-frame clones alone and lacks a portion of them. The sample gives approximately 1,300 clones, less than 75% of which show up once; 45% to 65% is in the top ten. The treatment here: randomized to nivolumab then ipilimumab (arm A) or the reverse (arm B). Sample: CD8+ T cells sorted from blood (inferred from file names), taken from a patient given nivolumab and ipilimumab in sequence. Receptors originate from a human donor with melanoma.

The V gene is TRBV28, the J gene TRBJ2-6; TRBD2 might be the D (6 bases). Trimming took off 4 bases at V and 6 bases at J, with 16 bases between the two ends. The CDR3 sequence is 16 residues long. The germline CDR1 and CDR2 sequences are MDHEN and SYDVKM. This chain's CDR3 is CASSSRGGSVANVLTF. CDR3 in DNA: TGTGCCAGCAGTTCCCGCGGAGGGTCCGTGGCCAACGTCCTGACTTTC.

The chain recombines TRBV19 with TRBJ1-5; D not certain. V lost 2 bases to trimming and J lost 2 bases, with 16 bases between them. This CDR3 is 17 amino acids long. Per the germline V gene, CDR1 is LNHDA and CDR2 is SQIVND (reference sequence). DNA for the CDR3: TGTGCCAGTAGTATAAACGGACCCCCCGGGGGCAATCAGCCCCAGCATTTT. As protein: CASSINGPPGGNQPQHF. The full variable domain, its missing parts supplied by reference TRBV19 and TRBJ1-5, is DGGITQSPKYLFRKEGQNVTLSCEQNLNHDAMYWYRQDPGQGLRLIYYSQIVNDFQKGDIAEGYSVSREKKESFPLTVTSAQKNPTAFYLCASSINGPPGGNQPQHFGDGTRLSIL.

This clone has only a few counts. The V and J genes are TRBV28 and TRBJ2-7; D is perhaps TRBD1 (5 bases). The CDR3 extends over 14 amino acids. The germline V gene encodes CDR1 MDHEN and CDR2 SYDVKM. Trimming cost V 4 bases and J 4 bases, with 14 bases left between them. The CDR3 loop reads CASSSPAGPYEQYF. In DNA, the CDR3 is TGTGCCAGCAGTTCCCCGGCAGGGCCGTACGAGCAGTACTTC. Full variable domain (missing parts from reference TRBV28 and TRBJ2-7): DVKVTQSSRYLVKRTGEKVFLECVQDMDHENMFWYRQDPGLGLRLIYFSYDVKMKEKGDIPEGYSVSREKKERFSLILESASTNQTSMYLCASSSPAGPYEQYFGPGTRLTVT.

The rearrangement uses TRBV21-1 and TRBJ1-6. TRBV21-1 is classified as a pseudogene. This CDR3 comprises 18 residues. The CDR3 DNA is TGTGCCAGCAGATGTACGGTAGCTACACATCATCATAATTCACCCCTCCACTTT. Translation gives CASRCTVATHHHNSPLHF.

The chain couples TRBV28 to TRBJ1-5, with TRBD1 matching over 8 bases. The junction had 7 bases not matched to a gene; V was cut back by 5 bases and J by 7 bases. This CDR3 is built from 14 residues. Germline V CDR1 and CDR2: MDHEN, SYDVKM. This chain's CDR3 is CASSPRTGSQPQHF. The DNA of the CDR3 is TGTGCCAGCAGTCCCCGGACAGGGAGCCAGCCCCAGCATTTT.

In its sample, this clone was seen a few times. The V and J genes are TRBV7-9 and TRBJ2-7, with a tentative D call TRBD2 (6 bases). The CDR3 contains 12 residues. Per the germline V gene, CDR1 is SEHNR and CDR2 is FQNEAQ (reference sequence). Trimming took off 7 bases at V and 6 bases at J, with 13 bases between the two ends. DNA for the CDR3: TGTGCCAGCAAGGGTCCGGGAGCCGAGCAGTACTTC. This translates into CASKGPGAEQYF.

This clone is categorized as large. The chain carries TRBV28 and TRBJ2-7; D may be TRBD2 (5 bases). There are 15 residues in the CDR3. The V gene lost 1 base and the J gene lost 3 bases, with 13 bases spanning the gap. Germline V lookup: CDR1 MDHEN, CDR2 SYDVKM. CDR3 sequence: CASSLLGGPLYEQYF. CDR3 coding DNA: TGTGCCAGCAGTTTATTAGGAGGTCCCCTCTACGAGCAGTACTTC.

This clone was seen once. CDR3 in DNA: TGTGCCAGCAGCTTAGGGTTTGGACTAGGGAGCTCCTACGAGCAGTACTTC. Translating gives CASSLGFGLGSSYEQYF. This rearrangement joins TRBV7-6 to TRBJ2-7, with 7 bases matching TRBD2. There are 17 residues in the CDR3. The J segment lost 0 bases and the V segment lost 1 base, leaving 9 bases of the junction unmatched. CDR1 SGHVS and CDR2 FNYEAQ come from the germline V gene.

The chain joins TRBV5-6 to TRBJ1-1; no clear D gene. This CDR3 has 13 residues. CDR1 is SGHDT and CDR2 is YYEEEE in the germline V gene. Deletions cut 6 bases from V and 4 bases from J, with 13 bases between. The CDR3 loop reads CASTAAPGTEAFF. For the CDR3, the DNA is TGTGCCAGCACCGCCGCCCCGGGCACTGAAGCTTTCTTT.

V is TRBV28 and J is TRBJ2-7, with D uncertain. The CDR3 is 16 residues long. From germline, CDR1 is MDHEN and CDR2 SYDVKM. V was shortened by 5 bases and J by 0 bases, with 17 bases between the two germline ends. The CDR3 spells CASSLDPSSSSYEQYF. The CDR3 bases are TGTGCCAGCAGTCTAGACCCATCCTCGAGCTCCTACGAGCAGTACTTC. Based on the CDR3 plus reference TRBV28 and TRBJ2-7, the full variable domain is DVKVTQSSRYLVKRTGEKVFLECVQDMDHENMFWYRQDPGLGLRLIYFSYDVKMKEKGDIPEGYSVSREKKERFSLILESASTNQTSMYLCASSLDPSSSSYEQYFGPGTRLTVT.

The chain couples TRBV27 to TRBJ2-1, with D hard to call. The ends were cut back, 1 base at V and 3 bases at J, with 7 bases in the middle. The CDR3 runs 14 residues. From germline, CDR1 is MNHEY and CDR2 SMNVEV (reference sequence). The CDR3 DNA follows: TGTGCCAGCAGTTTATGGTTCGGCTACAATGAGCAGTTCTTC. Encoded protein: CASSLWFGYNEQFF.

This clone occurred a few times. The V call is TRBV4-3, the J call TRBJ2-7, with D maybe TRBD1 (5 bases). Germline V gene sequence: CDR1 LGHNA, CDR2 YSLEER. The CDR3 covers 15 residues. V was clipped by 0 bases and J by 0 bases, with 9 bases between them. CDR3 sequence reads: CASSQDAGLSYEQYF. CDR3 nucleotides: TGCGCCAGCAGCCAAGATGCAGGGCTCTCCTACGAGCAGTACTTC.

The chain recombines TRBV27 with TRBJ1-2, with D perhaps matching TRBD1 (5 bases). Trimming stripped 0 bases from V and 4 bases from J, with 6 bases between. Germline assignment: CDR1 MNHEY and CDR2 SMNVEV (reference sequence). The length of the CDR3 is 13 residues. The CDR3 nucleotides are TGTGCCAGCAGTTTATCTACAGGCTATGGCTACACCTTC. The encoded protein is CASSLSTGYGYTF.

This chain uses TRBV7-6 with TRBJ2-6, with unresolved D. The germline gives CDR1 SGHVS, CDR2 FNYEAQ. The V and J ends lost 5 bases and 5 bases respectively, with 25 bases between them. The CDR3 runs to 19 residues. CDR3 sequence (DNA): TGTGCCAGCAGCGTACACAATGAAATCTCACAAAGTCGGGCCAACGTCCTGACTTTC. Its protein product is CASSVHNEISQSRANVLTF.

J is TRBJ1-1 and V is TRBV14, with D possibly TRBD1 on 6 matching bases. Trimming stripped 3 bases from V and 0 bases from J, with 14 bases between. Germline V gives CDR1 SGHDN, CDR2 FVKESK. The CDR3 has 16 residues. The CDR3 DNA reads TGTGCCAGCAGCCACCCTCCTCAGGGGATGAACACTGAAGCTTTCTTT. Amino acids: CASSHPPQGMNTEAFF.

The chain has TRBV21-1 and TRBJ1-1; the D call of TRBD1 is as the table states it, not checked on the DNA. TRBV21-1 is designated a pseudogene. This CDR3 has 14 residues. This chain's CDR3 is CASSKDGQHTEAFF. The CDR3, as DNA: TGTGCCAGCAGCAAAGATGGGCAGCACACTGAAGCTTTCTTT.

This rearrangement joins TRBV11-2 to TRBJ1-5; 12 bases line up with TRBD1. The CDR3 loop spans 16 amino acids. Germline CDR1 and CDR2: SGHAT and FQNNGV. Trimming cost V 1 base and J 7 bases; bases outside gene matches: 5. CDR3 loop: CASSLGDRGLGQPQHF. In DNA, the CDR3 is TGTGCCAGCAGCTTAGGGGACAGGGGGCTTGGACAGCCCCAGCATTTT.

The chain employs TRBV30 and TRBJ2-1; 12 bases are shared with TRBD1. This CDR3 is built from 15 residues. V was clipped by 5 bases and J by 8 bases; unmatched bases: 10. Germline CDR1 is GTSNPN and CDR2 is SVGIG (reference sequence). CDR3 nucleotide sequence: TGTGCCTGGGCTTCCGGGACAGGGGGCCTCGATGAGCAGTTCTTC. Amino acid sequence: CAWASGTGGLDEQFF. The full variable domain, its missing parts supplied by reference TRBV30 and TRBJ2-1, is SQTIHQWPATLVQPVGSPLSLECTVEGTSNPNLYWYRQAAGRGLQLLFYSVGIGQISSEVPQNLSASRPQDRQFILSSKKLLLSDSGFYLCAWASGTGGLDEQFFGPGTRLTVL.

The chain combines TRBV27 with TRBJ2-2; D not resolved. V dropped 2 bases and J dropped 4 bases, with 8 bases sitting between them. The germline CDR1 and CDR2 sequences are MNHEY and SMNVEV (reference sequence). The length of the CDR3 is 14 residues. The CDR3 DNA is TGTGCCAGCAGTTTAATGGCTAGCACCGGGGAGCTGTTTTTT. This translates into CASSLMASTGELFF.

The J gene is TRBJ1-1, the V gene TRBV27; D not resolved. Germline CDR1 reads MNHEY; CDR2 reads SMNVEV (reference sequence). The CDR3 sequence is 12 residues long. V shed 5 bases and J shed 6 bases, with 10 bases lying between them. In nucleotides, the CDR3 is TGTGCCAGCAGTCCGATAGGAGCTGAAGCTTTCTTT. Its protein product is CASSPIGAEAFF.

Only one count was recorded for this clone. This CDR3 is CASSGVGGTEAFF. Here the CDR3 DNA reads TGTGCCAGCAGCGGAGTGGGGGGAACTGAAGCTTTCTTT. The V call is TRBV6-1, the J call TRBJ1-1; tentatively, D is TRBD1 (5 bases). The length of the CDR3 is 13 residues. CDR1 is MNHNS, CDR2 SASEGT, per germline. With 6 bases removed from V and 5 bases from J, the gap between germline ends came to 13 bases.

The V call is TRBV19, the J call TRBJ2-7, with D perhaps matching TRBD2 (5 bases). Trimming cost V 4 bases and J 3 bases, with 16 bases left between them. The CDR3 contains 15 residues. Germline CDR1 reads LNHDA; CDR2 reads SQIVND (reference sequence). The CDR3 sequence is CASSTAAGESYEQYF. In nucleotides, the CDR3 is TGTGCCAGTAGTACCGCTGCTGGGGAGAGCTACGAGCAGTACTTC.

This clone occurred a few times. The rearrangement uses TRBV6-5 and TRBJ1-5, with D unresolved. Per germline, CDR1 MNHEY and CDR2 SVGAGI. The CDR3 runs 14 residues. The germline V and J ends were trimmed by 4 bases and 7 bases, with 14 bases remaining between them. The CDR3 sequence: CASSSSFTTQPQHF. The CDR3 nucleotides read TGTGCCAGCAGTTCCAGTTTTACCACCCAGCCCCAGCATTTT.

In its sample, this clone was seen once. In DNA form, the CDR3 reads TGTGCCAGCAGCCCGGGACAGGGGAAGGGCGAGCAGTACTTC. Translated, it gives CASSPGQGKGEQYF. This chain uses TRBV6-5 with TRBJ2-7; the match to TRBD1 covers 10 bases. Looked up from germline, CDR1 is MNHEY and CDR2 is SVGAGI. The CDR3 extends over 14 amino acids. V shed 6 bases and J 6 bases; nucleotides not matched to a gene: 8.

V gene TRBV6-1 combines with J gene TRBJ2-7, with 8 nucleotides matching TRBD1. CDR3 size: 14 residues. In germline, CDR1 is MNHNS, CDR2 SASEGT. Germline trimming cut 2 bases from V and 6 bases from J; bases unmatched to any gene: 6. This CDR3 is CASSESPGGTEQYF. CDR3 sequence (DNA): TGTGCCAGCAGTGAATCGCCAGGGGGCACCGAGCAGTACTTC.

This clone was detected only once. The gene calls are TRBV6-5 and TRBJ2-7, with 7 bases aligning to TRBD1. The CDR3 extends over 13 amino acids. Unmatched junction bases numbered 6, after V lost 5 bases and J lost 5 bases. CDR1 is MNHEY, CDR2 SVGAGI, per germline. This CDR3 is CASSRQGADEQYF. CDR3 DNA sequence: TGTGCCAGCAGTCGACAGGGAGCCGACGAGCAGTACTTC.

This clone was seen only a few times. This is likely an artifact of a read error, given a far larger clone one base away. The gene calls are TRBV28 and TRBJ2-7; 8 positions agree with TRBD1. The CDR3 spans 12 residues. In germline, CDR1 is MDHEN, CDR2 SYDVKM. CDR3 DNA sequence: TGTGCCAGCGACAGGGGACCCTACGAGCATTACTTC. Translated: CASDRGPYEHYF. Full variable domain (rest looked up from reference TRBV28 and TRBJ2-7): DVKVTQSSRYLVKRTGEKVFLECVQDMDHENMFWYRQDPGLGLRLIYFSYDVKMKEKGDIPEGYSVSREKKERFSLILESASTNQTSMYLCASDRGPYEHYFGPGTRLTVT.

This clone came up once. V usage is TRBV29-1 and J usage is TRBJ2-2; no definite D call. Germline V gives CDR1 SQVTM, CDR2 ANQGSEA. V lost 5 bases, J lost 0 bases, and 10 bases lay in between. The length of the CDR3 is 14 residues. The DNA of the CDR3 is TGCAGCGTTCTCCCAGGAACGAACACCGGGGAGCTGTTTTTT. It translates to CSVLPGTNTGELFF.

The chain is built from TRBV7-2 and TRBJ1-1, with D tentatively TRBD1 (5 bases). Trimming pared 4 bases from V and 2 bases from J, leaving 8 bases between. CDR3 length equals 13 residues. Germline V gives CDR1 SGHTA, CDR2 FQGNSA. DNA of the CDR3: TGTGCCAGCAGCTCGACAGTAAACACTGAAGCTTTCTTT. It yields the protein CASSSTVNTEAFF.

V gene TRBV2 combines with J gene TRBJ1-2; the D gene is possibly TRBD1 (6 bases). Trimming stripped 5 bases from V and 1 base from J, with 11 bases between. Germline-derived CDR1 and CDR2 are SNHLY and FYNNEI. The CDR3 length is 14 residues. CDR3 in amino acids: CASSHMDSNYGYTF. The CDR3 nucleotides are TGTGCCAGCAGTCATATGGACAGTAACTATGGCTACACCTTC.

This rearrangement joins TRBV5-6 to TRBJ2-7; TRBD1 agrees at 7 bases. The CDR3 is 15 amino acids. Germline values: CDR1 SGHDT, CDR2 YYEEEE. V was pared by 2 bases and J by 0 bases, with 5 bases of the junction left unmatched. The CDR3 spells CASSLLTGPSYEQYF. As DNA, the CDR3 is TGTGCCAGCAGCTTACTGACAGGGCCCTCCTACGAGCAGTACTTC.

This clone was detected only once. The V and J genes are TRBV7-3 and TRBJ1-3, with 9 bases that match TRBD1. The CDR3 has 19 residues. The ends lost 3 bases at V and 3 bases at J; junction bases unmatched: 15. Looked up from germline, CDR1 is SGHTA and CDR2 is FQGTGA. The CDR3 DNA reads TGTGCCAGCAGCTTTCTGGCGGGACAGGGAAGTGGGGTTGGAAACACCATATATTTT. This gives the protein CASSFLAGQGSGVGNTIYF.